Presented here are 12 T cell receptor beta chains from one specimen sequenced in a study of identical twins (dated by TCRdb to the mid-2010s). Library prep was done by 5' RACE. Sequencing instrument: Illumina HiSeq 2000. Using fastp at Q25 and MiXCR, TCRdb reprocessed the public reads and kept productive beta chains. Rows with one shared CDR3 protein collapse into an entry with the most common genes and DNA. The sample includes 250,000 or so distinct CDR3 sequences, with more than 9.5% observed a single time. Jointly, the top ten make up 4% to 5% of the sample. A further study also used this sample, focusing on yellow fever vaccine responses in identical twins.

The sequencing input was memory (CD45RO+) T cells sorted from blood. The cell subset or site label, as the study defines it: CD45RO+ enriched T cells. The origin of the receptors is a woman aged 18-35 years in good health.

The CDR3 region has the DNA TGTGCCAGCAGCTTAGAGGGACTAGTTCTGTTCTTC. Translated, it gives CASSLEGLVLFF. V gene TRBV7-9 combines with J gene TRBJ2-1, with TRBD2 identical over 8 bases. The CDR3 is 12 residues long. Losses at the gene ends were 1 base for V and 15 bases for J; bases not matched to a gene: 5. Germline lookup yields CDR1 SEHNR and CDR2 FQNEAQ (reference sequence). Filled out from reference TRBV7-9 and TRBJ2-1, the complete variable domain reads DTGVSQNPRHKITKRGQNVTFRCDPISEHNRLYWYRQTLGQGPEFLTYFQNEAQLEKSRLLSDRFSAERPKGSFSTLEIQRTEQGDSAMYLCASSLEGLVLFFGPGTRLTVL.

This chain uses TRBV4-3 with TRBJ2-3; 13 bases match TRBD2. There are 16 residues in the CDR3. The trim removed 1 base at V and 5 bases at J, leaving 3 bases unmatched. CDR1 is LGHNA and CDR2 is YSLEER in the germline V gene. CDR3 amino acids: CASSQGTSGSVDTQYF. The CDR3 nucleotides read TGCGCCAGCAGCCAAGGGACTAGCGGGAGTGTAGATACGCAGTATTTT.

The chain uses TRBV6-1 and TRBJ2-7; TRBD2 matches at 11 bases. Per the germline V gene, CDR1 is MNHNS and CDR2 is SASEGT. J gave up 4 bases and V 2 bases, and 4 bases lay outside the gene matches. This CDR3 region has 15 residues. This chain's CDR3 is CASSETGTSGYEQYF. The CDR3 nucleotides read TGTGCCAGCAGTGAAACCGGGACTAGCGGATACGAGCAGTACTTC.

The chain carries TRBV12-3 or TRBV12-4 and TRBJ2-1, with 12 bases that match TRBD1. The CDR3 spans 14 residues. Trimming cost V 7 bases and J 9 bases; bases outside gene matches: 7. The CDR3 loop is CASKAGTGGIEQFF. CDR3 in DNA: TGTGCCAGCAAGGCCGGGACAGGGGGCATTGAGCAGTTCTTC.

This clonotype was observed at least ten times. The rearrangement links TRBV28 to TRBJ2-1; D is possibly TRBD1 (5 bases). The CDR3 extends over 12 amino acids. CDR1 is MDHEN, CDR2 SYDVKM, per germline. V lost 7 bases and J lost 5, with 9 bases in between. The CDR3 DNA follows: TGTGCCAGCATTGCCAGGGACAATGAGCAGTTCTTC. It codes for CASIARDNEQFF. The variable domain in full, completed from reference TRBV28 and TRBJ2-1, reads DVKVTQSSRYLVKRTGEKVFLECVQDMDHENMFWYRQDPGLGLRLIYFSYDVKMKEKGDIPEGYSVSREKKERFSLILESASTNQTSMYLCASIARDNEQFFGPGTRLTVL.

This clonotype has more than one count but fewer than ten. The gene calls are TRBV5-6 and TRBJ2-3, with D perhaps matching TRBD1 (5 bases). The length of the CDR3 is 15 residues. V lost 0 bases and J lost 2, with 10 bases in between. Germline values: CDR1 SGHDT, CDR2 YYEEEE. The CDR3 sequence: CASSLGGRVTDTQYF. The CDR3 coding sequence is TGTGCCAGCAGCTTGGGGGGCAGGGTCACAGATACGCAGTATTTT.

There are many counts of this clonotype. The chain employs TRBV20-1 and TRBJ2-7; D might be TRBD2 (6 bases). V lost 4 bases to trimming and J lost 3 bases, with 16 bases between them. The CDR3 has 14 amino acids. Germline V gene sequence: CDR1 DFQATT, CDR2 SNEGSKA (reference sequence). The CDR3: CSAKEPGLLYEQYF. The CDR3 coding sequence is TGCAGTGCTAAAGAACCGGGACTTCTCTACGAGCAGTACTTC.

The rearrangement uses TRBV7-9 and TRBJ1-1; perhaps TRBD1 as D (6 bases). V was pared by 8 bases and J by 3 bases, with 13 bases between. Per the germline V gene, CDR1 is SEHNR and CDR2 is FQNEAQ (reference sequence). This CDR3 spans 13 amino acids. In DNA, the CDR3 is TGTGCCAGCTCTGTACAGGGTCACACTGAAGCTTTCTTT. This encodes CASSVQGHTEAFF.

The rearrangement joins TRBV20-1 to TRBJ2-5, with 7 positions matching TRBD1. Germline V CDR1 and CDR2: DFQATT, SNEGSKA (reference sequence). CDR3 size: 13 residues. Trimming cost V 6 bases and J 5 bases; bases outside gene matches: 9. The CDR3 region has the DNA TGCAGTGCCCAGGGGGTTGGTGGTGAGACCCAGTACTTC. Its protein product is CSAQGVGGETQYF.

The rearrangement joins TRBV7-8 to TRBJ1-5; TRBD1 is a possible D gene (6 bases). This CDR3 region has 16 residues. Trimming cost V 5 bases and J 1 base, with 15 bases left between them. CDR1 is SGHVS, CDR2 FQNEAQ, per germline. CDR3 residues: CASSKAGAGSNQPQHF. CDR3 DNA: TGTGCCAGCAGCAAGGCGGGGGCCGGGAGCAATCAGCCCCAGCATTTT.

This clonotype has a count of ten or more. The chain uses TRBV5-1 and TRBJ2-1, with TRBD2 matching over 11 bases. This CDR3 is 15 amino acids long. V lost 2 bases and J lost 4; bases outside the gene matches: 2. Germline CDR1 is SGHRS and CDR2 is YFSETQ. The CDR3, as DNA: TGCGCCAGCAGCTTACTAGCGGGGGAGTACAATGAGCAGTTCTTC. This translates into CASSLLAGEYNEQFF.

This clonotype was seen at least ten times. This chain uses TRBV12-3 or TRBV12-4 with TRBJ2-1; no reliable D call. The CDR3 loop spans 15 amino acids. Trimming cost V 5 bases and J 0 bases, with 11 bases left between them. CDR3 amino acids: CASSPYMPSYNEQFF. CDR3 coding DNA: TGTGCCAGCAGTCCGTACATGCCCTCCTACAATGAGCAGTTCTTC.